What follows describes a single T cell receptor beta chain. What it binds is not known. The CDR3 totals 12 residues. In germline, CDR1 is SGHRS, CDR2 YFSETQ. The V end was cut by 3 bases, the J end by 4 bases, with 8 bases between. The sample belongs to a study of T cell responses to AZD1222 COVID-19 vaccine. The assay was immunoSEQ multiplex PCR, and TCRdb's table has in-frame clones only and misses some. The table includes approximately 130,000 clones, 80% to 90% detected once. Study findings and constraints: White British ancestry dominated among donors, who included more females, and clonal diversity was possibly underestimated.

The clonotype originates from an adult who received the AZD1222 COVID-19 vaccine. The specimen comprised peripheral blood, sampled 28 days after the second AZD1222 dose. This chain uses TRBV5-1 with TRBJ2-7, with no clear D. The CDR3 loop reads CASSSTPYEQYF. The CDR3 bases are TGCGCCAGCAGCTCTACCCCGTACGAGCAGTACTTC.